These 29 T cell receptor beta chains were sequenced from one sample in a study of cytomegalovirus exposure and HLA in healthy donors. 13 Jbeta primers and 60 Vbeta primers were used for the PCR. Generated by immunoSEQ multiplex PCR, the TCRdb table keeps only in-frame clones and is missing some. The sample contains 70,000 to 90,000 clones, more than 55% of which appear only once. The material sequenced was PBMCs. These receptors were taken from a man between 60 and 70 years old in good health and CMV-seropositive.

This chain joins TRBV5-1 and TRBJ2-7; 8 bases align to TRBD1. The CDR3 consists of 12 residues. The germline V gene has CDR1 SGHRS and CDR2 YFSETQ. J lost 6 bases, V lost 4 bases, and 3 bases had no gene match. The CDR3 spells CASSRTGFEQYF. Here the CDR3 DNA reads TGCGCCAGCAGCCGGACAGGGTTCGAGCAGTACTTC.

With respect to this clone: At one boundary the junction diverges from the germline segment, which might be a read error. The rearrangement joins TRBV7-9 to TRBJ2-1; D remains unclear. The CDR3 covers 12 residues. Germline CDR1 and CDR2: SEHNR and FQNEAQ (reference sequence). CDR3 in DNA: TGTTCCAGCAGCTCAGACGGGTCGGGTATGTTCTTC. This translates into CSSSSDGSGMFF.

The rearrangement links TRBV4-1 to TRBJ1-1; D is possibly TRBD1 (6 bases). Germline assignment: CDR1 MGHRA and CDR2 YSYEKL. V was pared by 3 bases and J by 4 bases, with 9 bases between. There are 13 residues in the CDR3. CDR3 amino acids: CASSQLGGTEAFF. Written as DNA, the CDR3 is TGCGCCAGCAGCCAGCTAGGGGGCACTGAAGCTTTCTTT.

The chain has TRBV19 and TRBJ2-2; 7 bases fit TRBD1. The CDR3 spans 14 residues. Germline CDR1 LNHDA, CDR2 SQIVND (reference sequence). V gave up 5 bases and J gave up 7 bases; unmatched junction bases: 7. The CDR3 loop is CASSDRAFNGELFF. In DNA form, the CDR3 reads TGTGCCAGTAGTGACAGGGCTTTTAACGGGGAGCTGTTTTTT.

The CDR3 DNA reads TGTGCCAGCAGCTTCCCCAGGGCCTCTGGGGCCAACGTCCTGACTTTC. As protein: CASSFPRASGANVLTF. This sequence joins TRBV6-6 and TRBJ2-6; maybe TRBD1 (5 bases). The CDR3 is 16 amino acids. V gave up 6 bases and J gave up 0 bases, with 12 bases separating them. Germline values: CDR1 MNHNY, CDR2 SVGAGI (reference sequence).

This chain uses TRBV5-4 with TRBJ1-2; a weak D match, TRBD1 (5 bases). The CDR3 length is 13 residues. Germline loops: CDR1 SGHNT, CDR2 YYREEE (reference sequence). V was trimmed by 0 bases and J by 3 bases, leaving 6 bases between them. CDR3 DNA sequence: TGTGCCAGCAGCTTGGTAGGGGACTATGGCTACACCTTC. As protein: CASSLVGDYGYTF.

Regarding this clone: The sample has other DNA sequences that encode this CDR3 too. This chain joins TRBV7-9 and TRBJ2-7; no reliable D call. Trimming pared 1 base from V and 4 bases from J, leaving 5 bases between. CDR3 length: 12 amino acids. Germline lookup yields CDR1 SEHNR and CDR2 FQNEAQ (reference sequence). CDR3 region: CASSLGAYEQYF. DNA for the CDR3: TGTGCCAGCAGCTTAGGGGCTTACGAGCAGTACTTC.

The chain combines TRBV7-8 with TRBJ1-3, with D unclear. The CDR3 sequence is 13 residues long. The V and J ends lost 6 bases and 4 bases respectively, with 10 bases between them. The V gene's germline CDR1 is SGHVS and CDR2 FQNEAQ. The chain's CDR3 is CASRPTAGNTIYF. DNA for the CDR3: TGTGCCAGCAGGCCCACAGCCGGAAACACCATATATTTT.

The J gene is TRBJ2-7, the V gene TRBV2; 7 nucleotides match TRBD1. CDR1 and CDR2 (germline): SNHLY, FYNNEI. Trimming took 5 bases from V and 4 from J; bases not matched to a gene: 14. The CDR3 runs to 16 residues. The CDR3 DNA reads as TGTGCCAGCAGTCCGCTCGAAGGACAGGACAATTACGAGCAGTACTTC. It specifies CASSPLEGQDNYEQYF.

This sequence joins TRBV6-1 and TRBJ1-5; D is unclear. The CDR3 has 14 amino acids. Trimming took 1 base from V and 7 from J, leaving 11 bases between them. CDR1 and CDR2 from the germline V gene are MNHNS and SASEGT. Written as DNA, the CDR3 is TGTGCCAGCAGTGAAGAGAGGCAGATCCAGCCCCAGCATTTT. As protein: CASSEERQIQPQHF.

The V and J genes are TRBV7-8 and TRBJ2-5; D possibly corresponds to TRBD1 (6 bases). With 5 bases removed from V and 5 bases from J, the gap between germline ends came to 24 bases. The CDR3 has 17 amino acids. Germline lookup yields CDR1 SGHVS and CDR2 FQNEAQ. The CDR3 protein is CASSPSADRRPRETQYF. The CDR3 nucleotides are TGTGCCAGCAGCCCCTCGGCGGACAGAAGGCCTCGGGAGACCCAGTACTTC.

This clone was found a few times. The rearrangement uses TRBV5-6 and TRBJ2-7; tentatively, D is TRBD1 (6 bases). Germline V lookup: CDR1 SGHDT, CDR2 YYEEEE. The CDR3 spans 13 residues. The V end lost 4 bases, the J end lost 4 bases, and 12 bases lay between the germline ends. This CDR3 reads CASSISGTYEQYF. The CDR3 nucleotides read TGTGCCAGCAGCATATCCGGGACATACGAGCAGTACTTC. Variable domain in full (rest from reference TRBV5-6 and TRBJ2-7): DAGVTQSPTHLIKTRGQQVTLRCSPKSGHDTVSWYQQALGQGPQFIFQYYEEEERQRGNFPDRFSGHQFPNYSSELNVNALLLGDSALYLCASSISGTYEQYFGPGTRLTVT.

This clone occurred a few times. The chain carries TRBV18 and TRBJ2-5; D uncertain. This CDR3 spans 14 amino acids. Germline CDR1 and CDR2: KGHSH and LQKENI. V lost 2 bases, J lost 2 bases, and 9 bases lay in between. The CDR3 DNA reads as TGTGCCAGCTCACCAGGAGCGAATCAAGAGACCCAGTACTTC. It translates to CASSPGANQETQYF.

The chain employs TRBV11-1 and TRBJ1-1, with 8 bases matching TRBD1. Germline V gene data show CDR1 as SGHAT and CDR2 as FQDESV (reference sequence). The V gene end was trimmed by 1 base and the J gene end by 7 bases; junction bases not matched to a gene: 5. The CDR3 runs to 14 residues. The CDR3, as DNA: TGTGCCAGCAGCTTAGAAGGGACAGGTTTTGAAGCTTTCTTT. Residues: CASSLEGTGFEAFF.

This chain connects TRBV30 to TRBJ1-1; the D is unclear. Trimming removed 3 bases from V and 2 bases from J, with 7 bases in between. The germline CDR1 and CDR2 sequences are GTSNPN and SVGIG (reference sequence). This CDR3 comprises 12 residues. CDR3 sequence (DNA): TGTGCCTGGAGGGAGGGAAACACTGAAGCTTTCTTT. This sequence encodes CAWREGNTEAFF.

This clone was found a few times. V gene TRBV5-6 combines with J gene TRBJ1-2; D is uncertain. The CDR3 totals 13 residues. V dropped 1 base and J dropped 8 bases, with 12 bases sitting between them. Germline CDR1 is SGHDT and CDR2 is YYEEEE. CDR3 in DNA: TGTGCCAGCAGCTTGAGGATTCAGCGGGGCTACACCTTC. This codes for CASSLRIQRGYTF.

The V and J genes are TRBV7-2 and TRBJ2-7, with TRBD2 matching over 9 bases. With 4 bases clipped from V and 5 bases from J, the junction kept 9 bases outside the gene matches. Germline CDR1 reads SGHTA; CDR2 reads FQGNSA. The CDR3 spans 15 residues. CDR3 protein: CASSYYSGSSDEQYF. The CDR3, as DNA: TGTGCCAGCAGCTACTATAGCGGGAGCAGCGACGAGCAGTACTTC.

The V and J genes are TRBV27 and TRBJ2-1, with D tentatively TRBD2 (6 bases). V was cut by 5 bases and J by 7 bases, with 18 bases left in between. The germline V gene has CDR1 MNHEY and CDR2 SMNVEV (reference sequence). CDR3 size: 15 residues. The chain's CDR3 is CASSTPRGIGNEQFF. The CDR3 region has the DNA TGTGCCAGCAGTACACCCCGGGGGATAGGAAATGAGCAGTTCTTC.

The CDR3 nucleotides read TGTGCCAGCAGCGTTCAGGGGAACACTGAAGCTTTCTTT. This sequence encodes CASSVQGNTEAFF. The chain is built from TRBV11-2 and TRBJ1-1; perhaps TRBD1 as D (5 bases). Trimming removed 5 bases from V and 1 base from J, with 8 bases in between. The length of the CDR3 is 13 residues. Germline CDR1 SGHAT, CDR2 FQNNGV.

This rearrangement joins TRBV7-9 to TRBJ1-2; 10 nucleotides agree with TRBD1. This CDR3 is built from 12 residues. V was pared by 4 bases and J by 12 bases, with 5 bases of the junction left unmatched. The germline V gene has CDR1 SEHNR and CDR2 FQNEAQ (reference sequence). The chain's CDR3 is CASSWDRGEDTF. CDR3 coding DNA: TGTGCCAGCAGCTGGGACAGGGGTGAGGACACCTTC.

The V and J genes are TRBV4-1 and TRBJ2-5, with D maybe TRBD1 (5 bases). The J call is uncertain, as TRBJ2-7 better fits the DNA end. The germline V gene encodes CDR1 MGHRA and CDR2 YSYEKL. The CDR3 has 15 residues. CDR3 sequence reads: CASSQYDRKAYEQYF. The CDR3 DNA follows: TGCGCCAGCAGCCAATATGACAGAAAGGCCTACGAGCAGTACTTC.

CDR3 residues: CASSAGVAKNIQYF. CDR3 nucleotide sequence: TGTGCCAGCAGCGCGGGAGTAGCCAAAAACATTCAGTACTTC. V and J are TRBV9 and TRBJ2-4; D may be TRBD2 (6 bases). CDR3 length: 14 amino acids. Per germline, CDR1 SGDLS and CDR2 YYNGEE. The V end was cut by 3 bases, the J end by 0 bases, with 7 bases between. The full variable domain, completed using reference TRBV9 and TRBJ2-4, is DSGVTQTPKHLITATGQRVTLRCSPRSGDLSVYWYQQSLDQGLQFLIQYYNGEERAKGNILERFSAQQFPDLHSELNLSSLELGDSALYFCASSAGVAKNIQYFGAGTRLSVL.

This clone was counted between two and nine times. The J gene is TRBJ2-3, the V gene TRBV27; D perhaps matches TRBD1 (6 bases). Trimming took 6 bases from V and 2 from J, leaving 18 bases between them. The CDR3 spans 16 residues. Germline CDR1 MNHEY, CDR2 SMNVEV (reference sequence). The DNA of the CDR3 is TGTGCCAGCAGGTTACAGGGTCATGGTCACACAGATACGCAGTATTTT. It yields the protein CASRLQGHGHTDTQYF.

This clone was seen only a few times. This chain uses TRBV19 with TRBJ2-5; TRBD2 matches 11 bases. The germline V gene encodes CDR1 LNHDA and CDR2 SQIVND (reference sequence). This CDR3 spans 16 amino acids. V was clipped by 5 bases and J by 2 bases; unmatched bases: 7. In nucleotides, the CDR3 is TGTGCCAGTAGTCCCCGACTAGCGGGACCTCAAGAGACCCAGTACTTC. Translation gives CASSPRLAGPQETQYF.

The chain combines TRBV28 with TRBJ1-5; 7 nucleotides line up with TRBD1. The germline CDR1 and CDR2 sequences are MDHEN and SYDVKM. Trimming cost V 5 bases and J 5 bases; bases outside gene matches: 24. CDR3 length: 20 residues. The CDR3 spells CASSHDRDREKVVGHQPQHF. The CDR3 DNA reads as TGTGCCAGCAGTCACGATCGTGACAGGGAGAAGGTTGTGGGGCATCAGCCCCAGCATTTT.

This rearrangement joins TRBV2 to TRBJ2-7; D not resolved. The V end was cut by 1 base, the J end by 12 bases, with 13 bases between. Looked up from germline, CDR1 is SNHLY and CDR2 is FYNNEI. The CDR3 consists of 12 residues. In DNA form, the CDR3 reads TGTGCCAGCAGTGAAGAAGAAGAGTTGCGGTACTTC. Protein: CASSEEEELRYF.

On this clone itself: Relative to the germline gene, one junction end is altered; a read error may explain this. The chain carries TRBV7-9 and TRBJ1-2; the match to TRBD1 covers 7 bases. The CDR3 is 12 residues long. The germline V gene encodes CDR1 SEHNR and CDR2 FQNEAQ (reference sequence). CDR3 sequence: CSSSPTGSGYTF. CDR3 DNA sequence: TGTTCCAGCAGCCCGACAGGGAGCGGCTACACCTTC.

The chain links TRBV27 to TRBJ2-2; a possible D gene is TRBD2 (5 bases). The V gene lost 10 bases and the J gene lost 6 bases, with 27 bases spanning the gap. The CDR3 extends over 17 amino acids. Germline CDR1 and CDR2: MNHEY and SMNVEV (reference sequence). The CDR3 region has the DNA TGTGCCACCAGCCTCTTAAAGACGTGGGAGACACCCGGGGAGCTGTTTTTT. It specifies CATSLLKTWETPGELFF.

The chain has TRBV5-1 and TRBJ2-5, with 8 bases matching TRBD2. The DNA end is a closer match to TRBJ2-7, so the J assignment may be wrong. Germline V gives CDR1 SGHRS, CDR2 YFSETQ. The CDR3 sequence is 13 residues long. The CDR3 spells CASSSGLAYEQYF. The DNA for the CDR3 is TGCGCCAGCAGCTCGGGACTAGCCTACGAGCAGTACTTC.